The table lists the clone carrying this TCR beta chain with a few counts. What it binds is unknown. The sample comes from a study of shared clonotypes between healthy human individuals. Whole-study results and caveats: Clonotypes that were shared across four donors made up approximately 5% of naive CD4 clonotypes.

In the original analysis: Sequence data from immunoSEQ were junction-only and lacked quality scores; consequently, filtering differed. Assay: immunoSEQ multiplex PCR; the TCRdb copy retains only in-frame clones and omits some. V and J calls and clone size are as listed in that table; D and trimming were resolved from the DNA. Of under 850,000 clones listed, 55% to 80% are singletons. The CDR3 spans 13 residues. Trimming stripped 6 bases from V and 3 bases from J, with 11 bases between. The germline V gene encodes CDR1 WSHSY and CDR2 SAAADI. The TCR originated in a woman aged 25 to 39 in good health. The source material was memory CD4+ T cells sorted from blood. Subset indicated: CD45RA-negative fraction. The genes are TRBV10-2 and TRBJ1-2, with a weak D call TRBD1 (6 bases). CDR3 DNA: TGCGCCAGCAGGGGGGCGGGGTACTATGGCTACACCTTC. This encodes CASRGAGYYGYTF.